This TCR beta chain was captured in a study of human T cells and chemical hapten exposure. Study in general: Readings were taken at 6 days from patch tests that had applied 0.01% DPC to the upper back. Study-wide results and caveats: Among TCRs, those above 1 in 1000 frequency were unaffected by DPC sensitization. The donors suffered from alopecia, so their immune response may not match that of healthy people.

This clonotype showed up many times. The target antigen is unknown. TCRdb processed the RACE reads anew with MiXCR; each CDR3 protein has one entry. The sample lists some 120,000 distinct CDR3 sequences, roughly 12% seen once, with 1.3% to 1.5% in the top ten. CDR3 length equals 14 residues. V dropped 4 bases and J dropped 3 bases, with 12 bases sitting between them. Germline assignment: CDR1 LGHNA and CDR2 YNFKEQ. Specified time point: patch test 1, 2 weeks after DPC sensitization. Treatment here: therapeutic diphenylcyclopropenone sensitization with weekly scalp DPC. Unfractionated whole blood served as the source for total RNA extraction.

This specimen was whole blood, taken in connection with sensitization to the hapten diphenylcyclopropenone (DPC). The TCR was taken from a woman aged 50 to 65 with alopecia areata. Some clones in this sample may be carry-over from other donors' samples. The chain carries TRBV4-2 and TRBJ2-5, with a possible D match to TRBD1 (5 bases). Here the CDR3 DNA reads TGTGCCAGCAGCCTCATTGGGGCCGAAGAGACCCAGTACTTC. Protein product: CASSLIGAEETQYF.